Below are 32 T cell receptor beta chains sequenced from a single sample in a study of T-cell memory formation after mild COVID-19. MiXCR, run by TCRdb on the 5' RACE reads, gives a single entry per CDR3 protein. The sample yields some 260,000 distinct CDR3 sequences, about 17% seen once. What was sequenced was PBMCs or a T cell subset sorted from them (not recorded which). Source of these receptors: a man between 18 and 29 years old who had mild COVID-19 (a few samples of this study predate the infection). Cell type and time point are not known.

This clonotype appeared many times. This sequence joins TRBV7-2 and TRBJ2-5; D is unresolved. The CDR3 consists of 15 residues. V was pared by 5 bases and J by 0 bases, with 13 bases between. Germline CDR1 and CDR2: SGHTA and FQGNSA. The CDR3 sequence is CASSLYVDYQETQYF. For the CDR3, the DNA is TGTGCCAGCAGCCTCTATGTAGACTACCAAGAGACCCAGTACTTC.

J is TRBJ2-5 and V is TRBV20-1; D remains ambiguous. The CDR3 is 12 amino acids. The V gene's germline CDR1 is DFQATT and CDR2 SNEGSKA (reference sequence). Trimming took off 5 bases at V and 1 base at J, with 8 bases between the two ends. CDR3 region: CSAGKPQETQYF. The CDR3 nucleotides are TGCAGTGCTGGGAAGCCCCAAGAGACCCAGTACTTC.

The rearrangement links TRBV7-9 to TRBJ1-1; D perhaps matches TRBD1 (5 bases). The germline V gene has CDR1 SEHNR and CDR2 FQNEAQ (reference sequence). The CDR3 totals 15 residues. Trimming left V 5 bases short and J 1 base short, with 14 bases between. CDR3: CASSPREGANTEAFF. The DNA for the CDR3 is TGTGCCAGCAGCCCGAGGGAAGGGGCGAACACTGAAGCTTTCTTT.

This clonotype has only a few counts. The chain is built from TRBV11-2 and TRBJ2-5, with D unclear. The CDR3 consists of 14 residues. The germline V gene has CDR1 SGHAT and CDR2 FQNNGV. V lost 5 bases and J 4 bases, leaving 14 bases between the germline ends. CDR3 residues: CASSPPWRGETQYF. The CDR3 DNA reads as TGTGCCAGCAGCCCTCCGTGGAGAGGAGAGACCCAGTACTTC.

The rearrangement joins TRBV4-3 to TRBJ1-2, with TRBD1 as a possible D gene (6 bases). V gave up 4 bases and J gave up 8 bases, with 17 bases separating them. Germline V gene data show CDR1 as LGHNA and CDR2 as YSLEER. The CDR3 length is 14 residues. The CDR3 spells CASSRYQGQWGYTF. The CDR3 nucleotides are TGCGCCAGCAGCCGCTACCAGGGGCAGTGGGGCTACACCTTC.

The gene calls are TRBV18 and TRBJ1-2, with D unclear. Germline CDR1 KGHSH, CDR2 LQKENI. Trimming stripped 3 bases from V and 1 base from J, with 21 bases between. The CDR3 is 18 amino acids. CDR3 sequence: CASSPIPMGFAVNYGYTF. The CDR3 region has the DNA TGTGCCAGCTCACCGATACCCATGGGATTTGCGGTTAACTATGGCTACACCTTC.

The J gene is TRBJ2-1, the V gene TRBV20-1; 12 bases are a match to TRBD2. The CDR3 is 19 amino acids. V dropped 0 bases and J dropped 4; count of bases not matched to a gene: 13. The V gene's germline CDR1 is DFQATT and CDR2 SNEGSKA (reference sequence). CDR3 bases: TGCAGTGCTAGAGATCTCGGGCTAGCGGGGGGGCTGGGGTACAATGAGCAGTTCTTC. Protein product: CSARDLGLAGGLGYNEQFF.

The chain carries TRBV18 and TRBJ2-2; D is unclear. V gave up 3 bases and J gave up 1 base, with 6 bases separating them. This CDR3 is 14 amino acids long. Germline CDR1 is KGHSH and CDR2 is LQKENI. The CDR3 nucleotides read TGTGCCAGCTCACCTAGGATGAACACCGGGGAGCTGTTTTTT. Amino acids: CASSPRMNTGELFF.

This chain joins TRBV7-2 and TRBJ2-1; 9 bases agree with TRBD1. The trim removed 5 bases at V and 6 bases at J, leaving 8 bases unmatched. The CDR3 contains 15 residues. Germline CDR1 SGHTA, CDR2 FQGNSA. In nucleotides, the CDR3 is TGTGCCAGCAGCAACCTCCCGGGACAGGGCAATGAGCAGTTCTTC. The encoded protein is CASSNLPGQGNEQFF.

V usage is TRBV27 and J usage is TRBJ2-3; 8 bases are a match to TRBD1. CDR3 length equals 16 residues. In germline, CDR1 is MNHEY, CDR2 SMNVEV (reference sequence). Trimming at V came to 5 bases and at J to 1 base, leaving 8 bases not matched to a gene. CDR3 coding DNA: TGTGCCAGCAGTCCAGGACAGGGAAGGGGCACAGATACGCAGTATTTT. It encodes CASSPGQGRGTDTQYF.

As DNA, the CDR3 is TGTGCCACCGGCGGGTACCGGCCGGCAGGGACTGAGCAGTTCTTC. Translation gives CATGGYRPAGTEQFF. The V and J genes are TRBV6-2 or TRBV6-3 and TRBJ2-1; the D call may be TRBD1 or TRBD2 (5 bases each). V shed 10 bases and J shed 9 bases, with 25 bases lying between them. The length of the CDR3 is 15 residues. Germline CDR1 is MNHEY and CDR2 is SVGEGT.

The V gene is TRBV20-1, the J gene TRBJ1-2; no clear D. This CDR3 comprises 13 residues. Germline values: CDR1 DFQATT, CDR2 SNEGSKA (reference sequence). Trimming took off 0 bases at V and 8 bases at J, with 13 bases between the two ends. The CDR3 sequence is CSARDTAEGGYTF. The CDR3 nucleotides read TGCAGTGCTAGAGATACCGCGGAGGGAGGCTACACCTTC.

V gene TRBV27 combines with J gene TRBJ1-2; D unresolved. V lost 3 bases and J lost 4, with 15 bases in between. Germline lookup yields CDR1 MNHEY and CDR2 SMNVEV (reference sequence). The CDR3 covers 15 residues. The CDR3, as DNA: TGTGCCAGCAGTTTTGGGCAAGATTCTGGCTATGGCTACACCTTC. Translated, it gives CASSFGQDSGYGYTF.

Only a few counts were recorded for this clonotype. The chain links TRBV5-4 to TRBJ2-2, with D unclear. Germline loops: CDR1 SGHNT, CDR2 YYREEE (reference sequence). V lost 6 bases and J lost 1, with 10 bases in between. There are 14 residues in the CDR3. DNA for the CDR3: TGTGCCAGCACTATTGATTGGAACACCGGGGAGCTGTTTTTT. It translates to CASTIDWNTGELFF.

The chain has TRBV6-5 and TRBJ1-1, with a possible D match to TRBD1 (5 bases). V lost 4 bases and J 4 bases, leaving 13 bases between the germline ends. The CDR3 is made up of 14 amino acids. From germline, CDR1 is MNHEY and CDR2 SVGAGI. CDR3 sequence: CASSSPGYSTEAFF. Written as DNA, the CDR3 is TGTGCCAGCAGTTCCCCAGGGTACAGCACTGAAGCTTTCTTT.

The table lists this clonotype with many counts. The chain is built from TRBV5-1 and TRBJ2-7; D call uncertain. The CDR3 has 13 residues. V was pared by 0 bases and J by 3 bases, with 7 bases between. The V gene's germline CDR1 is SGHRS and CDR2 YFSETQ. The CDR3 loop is CASSLADRYEQYF. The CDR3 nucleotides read TGCGCCAGCAGCTTGGCCGATCGCTACGAGCAGTACTTC.

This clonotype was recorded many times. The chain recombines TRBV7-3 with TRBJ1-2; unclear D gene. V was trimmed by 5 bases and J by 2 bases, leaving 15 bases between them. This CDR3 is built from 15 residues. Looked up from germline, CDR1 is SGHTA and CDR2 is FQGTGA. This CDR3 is CASSPWSGSNYGYTF. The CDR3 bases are TGTGCCAGCAGCCCCTGGTCGGGGTCCAACTATGGCTACACCTTC.

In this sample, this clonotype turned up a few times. The CDR3 here is CASTPDRYQPQHF. CDR3 DNA sequence: TGTGCCAGCACCCCGGACAGATATCAGCCCCAGCATTTT. The chain joins TRBV6-6 to TRBJ1-5; D is perhaps TRBD1 (6 bases). V lost 7 bases to trimming and J lost 5 bases, with 12 bases between them. This CDR3 region has 13 residues. Germline lookup yields CDR1 MNHNY and CDR2 SVGAGI (reference sequence).

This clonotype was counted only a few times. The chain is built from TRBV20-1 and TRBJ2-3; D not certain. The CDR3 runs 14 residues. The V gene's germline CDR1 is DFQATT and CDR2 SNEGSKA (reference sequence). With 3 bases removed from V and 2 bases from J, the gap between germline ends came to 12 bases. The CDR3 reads CSASMLATTDTQYF. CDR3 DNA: TGCAGTGCTAGCATGTTAGCTACCACAGATACGCAGTATTTT.

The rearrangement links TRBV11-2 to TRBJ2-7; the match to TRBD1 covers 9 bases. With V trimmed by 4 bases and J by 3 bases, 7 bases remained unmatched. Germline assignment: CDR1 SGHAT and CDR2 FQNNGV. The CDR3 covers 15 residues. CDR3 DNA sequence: TGTGCCAGCAGCTCCGACAGGGGGATCTACTACGAGCAGTACGTC. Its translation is CASSSDRGIYYEQYV.

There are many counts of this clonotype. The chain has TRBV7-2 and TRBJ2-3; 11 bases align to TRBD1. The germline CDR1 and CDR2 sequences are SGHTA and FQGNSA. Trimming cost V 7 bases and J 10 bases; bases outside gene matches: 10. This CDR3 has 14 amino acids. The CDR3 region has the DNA TGTGCCAGCACCTTCGGACAGGGGGCTATTGCGCAGTATTTT. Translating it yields CASTFGQGAIAQYF.

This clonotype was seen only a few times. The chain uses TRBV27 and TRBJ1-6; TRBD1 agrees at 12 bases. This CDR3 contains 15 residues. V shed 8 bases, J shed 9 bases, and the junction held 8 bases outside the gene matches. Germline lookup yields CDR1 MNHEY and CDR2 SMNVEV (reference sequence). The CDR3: CASRGTGGSGSPLHF. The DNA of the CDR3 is TGTGCCAGCCGTGGGACAGGGGGCTCGGGTTCACCCCTCCACTTT.

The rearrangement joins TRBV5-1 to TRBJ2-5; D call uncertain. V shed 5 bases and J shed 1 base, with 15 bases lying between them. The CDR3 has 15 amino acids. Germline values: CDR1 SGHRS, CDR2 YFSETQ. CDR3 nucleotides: TGCGCCAGCAGACGAGTAACCACATTCCAAGAGACCCAGTACTTC. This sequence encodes CASRRVTTFQETQYF.

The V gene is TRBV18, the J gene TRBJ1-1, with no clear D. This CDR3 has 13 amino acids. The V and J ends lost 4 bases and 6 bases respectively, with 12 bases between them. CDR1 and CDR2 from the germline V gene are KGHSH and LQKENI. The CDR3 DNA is TGTGCCAGCTCACAACGGACCCCGCCTGAAGCTTTCTTT. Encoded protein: CASSQRTPPEAFF.

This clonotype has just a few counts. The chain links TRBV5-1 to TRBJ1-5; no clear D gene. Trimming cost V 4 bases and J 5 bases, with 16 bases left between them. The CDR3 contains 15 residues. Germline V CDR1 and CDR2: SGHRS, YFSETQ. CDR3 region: CASSEGAMMDQPQHF. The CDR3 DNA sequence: TGCGCCAGCAGCGAGGGAGCCATGATGGATCAGCCCCAGCATTTT.

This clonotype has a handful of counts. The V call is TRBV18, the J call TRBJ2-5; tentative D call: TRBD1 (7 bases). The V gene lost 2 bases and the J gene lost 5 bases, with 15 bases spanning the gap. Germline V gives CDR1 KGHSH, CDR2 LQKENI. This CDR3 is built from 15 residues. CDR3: CASSPNRGGSETQYF. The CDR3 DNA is TGTGCCAGCTCACCAAACAGGGGAGGTTCGGAGACCCAGTACTTC.

CDR3 sequence: CASTDSGNTIYF. The CDR3 nucleotides read TGCGCCAGCACAGACTCTGGAAACACCATATATTTT. The rearrangement joins TRBV5-1 to TRBJ1-3; D remains ambiguous. V was trimmed by 6 bases and J by 0 bases, leaving 4 bases between them. Per germline, CDR1 SGHRS and CDR2 YFSETQ. This CDR3 contains 12 residues.

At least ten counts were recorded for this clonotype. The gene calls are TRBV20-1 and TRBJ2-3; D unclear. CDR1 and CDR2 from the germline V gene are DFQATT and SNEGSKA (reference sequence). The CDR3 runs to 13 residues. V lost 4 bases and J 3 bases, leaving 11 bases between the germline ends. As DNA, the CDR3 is TGCAGTGCTATCCGCGGAGTAACAGATACGCAGTATTTT. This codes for CSAIRGVTDTQYF.

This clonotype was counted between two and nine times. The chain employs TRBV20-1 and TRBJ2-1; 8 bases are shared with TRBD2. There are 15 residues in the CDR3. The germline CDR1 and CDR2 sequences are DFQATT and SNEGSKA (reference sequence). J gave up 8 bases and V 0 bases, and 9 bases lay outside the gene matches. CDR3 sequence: CSARDTRGGWDEQFF. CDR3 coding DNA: TGCAGTGCTAGAGATACACGGGGGGGCTGGGATGAGCAGTTCTTC.

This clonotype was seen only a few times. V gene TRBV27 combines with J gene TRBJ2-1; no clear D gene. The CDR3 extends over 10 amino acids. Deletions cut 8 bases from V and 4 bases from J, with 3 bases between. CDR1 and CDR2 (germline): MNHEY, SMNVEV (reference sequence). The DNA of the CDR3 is TGTGCCAGCGGGTACAATGAGCAGTTCTTC. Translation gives CASGYNEQFF.

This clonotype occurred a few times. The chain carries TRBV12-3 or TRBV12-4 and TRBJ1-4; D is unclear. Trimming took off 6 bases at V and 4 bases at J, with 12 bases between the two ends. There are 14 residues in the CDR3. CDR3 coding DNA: TGTGCCAGCAGAGACCCGGGCGATAATGAAAAACTGTTTTTT. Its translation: CASRDPGDNEKLFF.

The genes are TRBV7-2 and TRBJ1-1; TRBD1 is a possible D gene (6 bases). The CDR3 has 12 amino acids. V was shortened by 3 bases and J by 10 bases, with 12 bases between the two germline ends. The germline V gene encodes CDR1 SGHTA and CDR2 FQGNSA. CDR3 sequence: CASSFLGGTAFF. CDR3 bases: TGTGCCAGCAGCTTTTTAGGGGGGACAGCTTTCTTT.